Below are 8 T cell receptor beta chains sequenced from a single sample in a study of long-term antiretroviral therapy in people with HIV. Survey-level immunoSEQ v3.0 assays were run. Sequenced by immunoSEQ multiplex PCR; TCRdb stores in-frame clones only, minus some. Of approximately 21,000 clones listed, about four fifths are singletons. The sample here was unsorted PBMCs, taken 1.5 years after starting antiretroviral therapy. These receptors originate from a man aged 25-45 years with HIV.

This clone was seen just once. The rearrangement uses TRBV7-2 and TRBJ1-5, with D unresolved. The V gene lost 0 bases and the J gene lost 6 bases, with 9 bases spanning the gap. The germline V gene has CDR1 SGHTA and CDR2 FQGNSA. The CDR3 is 14 amino acids. CDR3 amino acids: CASSLAWAGQPQHF. As DNA, the CDR3 is TGTGCCAGCAGCTTAGCATGGGCGGGTCAGCCCCAGCATTTT.

The chain recombines TRBV28 with TRBJ1-3; the D gene is possibly TRBD1 (5 bases). This CDR3 has 15 amino acids. From germline, CDR1 is MDHEN and CDR2 SYDVKM. V shed 5 bases and J shed 6 bases, with 17 bases lying between them. Here the CDR3 DNA reads TGTGCCAGCAGTCCCCCCTCCGGAGGGGAAAACACCATATATTTT. This encodes CASSPPSGGENTIYF.

V is TRBV7-2 and J is TRBJ1-1; D uncertain. Deletions cut 1 base from V and 0 bases from J, with 9 bases between. The germline CDR1 and CDR2 sequences are SGHTA and FQGNSA. The CDR3 has 15 residues. The CDR3 DNA reads TGTGCCAGCAGCTTAGGGGCAGCGATGAACACTGAAGCTTTCTTT. Its translation is CASSLGAAMNTEAFF.

The chain couples TRBV7-6 to TRBJ2-7; 9 nucleotides match TRBD1. V dropped 0 bases and J dropped 6; count of bases not matched to a gene: 6. The CDR3 has 15 residues. The V gene's germline CDR1 is SGHVS and CDR2 FNYEAQ. In nucleotides, the CDR3 is TGTGCCAGCAGCTTAGCGGGGACAGGGATCCGCGAGCAGTACTTC. Its translation is CASSLAGTGIREQYF.

V is TRBV5-1 and J is TRBJ2-5; D is possibly TRBD2 (5 bases). V was pared by 4 bases and J by 5 bases, with 12 bases between. The CDR3 length is 13 residues. From germline, CDR1 is SGHRS and CDR2 YFSETQ. DNA of the CDR3: TGCGCCAGCAGCATGACTACGCGGGAGACCCAGTACTTC. It translates to CASSMTTRETQYF.

CDR3 sequence: CASSYSTGLNQPQHF. The CDR3 DNA is TGTGCCAGCAGTTACTCGACTGGGCTCAATCAGCCCCAGCATTTT. This sequence joins TRBV6-6 and TRBJ1-5; D not certain. Between the trimmed V and J ends, which lost 0 bases and 3 bases, there was a span of 9 bases. In germline, CDR1 is MNHNY, CDR2 SVGAGI (reference sequence). The CDR3 consists of 15 residues.

The chain recombines TRBV5-4 with TRBJ1-2, with a tentative D call TRBD1 (6 bases). Trimming took off 3 bases at V and 11 bases at J, with 14 bases between the two ends. CDR1 and CDR2 from the germline V gene are SGHNT and YYREEE (reference sequence). This CDR3 comprises 12 residues. The DNA for the CDR3 is TGTGCCAGCAGCTGGGACACAGGGAGGTACACCTTC. Its protein product is CASSWDTGRYTF.

The chain couples TRBV2 to TRBJ1-1; perhaps TRBD1 as D (5 bases). This CDR3 is 14 amino acids long. Germline V CDR1 and CDR2: SNHLY, FYNNEI. The germline V and J ends were trimmed by 9 bases and 4 bases, with 18 bases remaining between them. The CDR3 loop is CASRGGGVGTEAFF. The CDR3 DNA sequence: TGTGCCAGTCGCGGGGGAGGCGTCGGCACTGAAGCTTTCTTT. Variable domain in full (rest from reference TRBV2 and TRBJ1-1): EPEVTQTPSHQVTQMGQEVILRCVPISNHLYFYWYRQILGQKVEFLVSFYNNEISEKSEIFDDQFSVERPDGSNFTLKIRSTKLEDSAMYFCASRGGGVGTEAFFGQGTRLTVV.